This T cell receptor beta chain was observed in a study of blood T cell repertoires in COVID-19 (TCRdb year 2020). Context from the whole study: The collaborator samples originated in the United States, Italy and Spain and spanned the acute and convalescent phases of COVID-19. The material from the prospective study consisted of cDNA or gDNA derived from T cells, B-cell-depleted T cells, or PBMCs. The dataset comprised deeply sampled blood TCRbeta repertoires from subjects exposed to, actively infected with, or recovered from COVID-19. The repertoires were released in a freely available public database intended as a resource for research on the immune response to SARS-CoV-2. Samples were obtained from the ongoing ImmuneRACE study (first 160 participants) and from about 1,300 subjects provided by 6 global collaborators. The sample metadata nearly always contained a de-identified subject ID, COVID-19 status, age in years and sex. HLA class I and class II types, where available, came from metadata supplied by the sample provider rather than from assay-based typing. Here is what the overall study found, with its caveats: The quantity of clinical and demographic metadata differed by source and by participant and was supplied without curation.

One collaborating source in Seattle enrolled patients while the patients were actively infected and followed the patients over time throughout the course of disease. Collaborating institutions collected whole blood in K2EDTA tubes following their own protocols. For TCRbeta analysis, collaborator samples were shipped as frozen whole blood, as isolated PBMCs, or as DNA extracted from either sample type. The count of this clone is one. Its antigen remains undetermined. No base-level quality is on record; no much larger clone is a single base apart. TCRbeta CDR3 regions were amplified from genomic DNA using the immunoSEQ Assay, a bias-controlled multiplex PCR. On the authors' methods: Within the assay, amplification of reference gene primers was used to estimate how many nucleated cells each sample contained. Sequence reads were collapsed and filtered to measure the absolute abundance of every unique TCRbeta CDR3 rearrangement. Productive Simpson clonality was computed per sample as the square root of Simpson's diversity index over productive rearrangements. TCRdb stores this immuneACCESS table with in-frame sequences only. Part of the clones is absent; in the studies checked, under half of the shortfall reflects unresolved V genes, and no reason is known for the rest. D and trimming were read from the DNA, whereas the V and J calls and clone size are those reported in that table. For this sample there are a few hundred thousand clones; 88% appear just once. The leading ten clones occupy 10% of the sample.

Material: peripheral blood. The TCR originated in a woman between 70 and 85 years old with COVID-19, enrolled during active disease.

This receptor carries the CDR3 CASTLTGGGGYTF. In nucleotide form, the sequence is TGTGCCAGCACCCTTACAGGGGGAGGTGGCTACACCTTC. The rearranged segments are TRBV6-5 and TRBJ1-2, and 8 junctional nucleotides match TRBD1. Taken from cysteine to phenylalanine, the CDR3 has 13 residues. Only the CDR3 DNA is retained, 39 bases long and in frame from the first base. V has 7 bases trimmed and J has 7 bases trimmed; junction bases matching no gene number 8. Per the germline V gene, MNHEY is the CDR1 and SVGAGI is the CDR2.